The T cell receptor beta chain described here comes from a study of blood T cell repertoires in COVID-19. The overall study: PBMCs, B-cell-depleted T cells, or T cells provided the cDNA or gDNA that made up the material.

The CDR3 has 14 residues. The germline V gene has CDR1 SNHLY and CDR2 FYNNEI. V trimming: 9 bases; J trimming: 7 bases; junction bases outside the gene matches: 6. In the original analysis: Using reference gene primer amplification, nucleated cell counts were estimated. Libraries were prepared by immunoSEQ multiplex PCR; TCRdb keeps only in-frame clonotypes and omits some of them. V and J calls and clone size come straight from that table; D and trimming were deduced from the DNA. The sample holds 160,000 or so clones, 82% seen once. Sequenced sample: peripheral blood. This chain uses TRBV2 with TRBJ2-1; 13 bases align to TRBD2. The TCR originated in an older woman with acute or convalescent COVID-19. CDR3 coding DNA: TGTGCCAGTCTACTAGCGGGGGGGACAAATGAGCAGTTCTTC. This gives the protein CASLLAGGTNEQFF.